This is a list of T cell receptor beta chains from one sample in a study of T cell repertoires in cytomegalovirus infection. Which antigens these TCRs recognize remains unknown. Each CDR3 protein is one row after TCRdb ran MiXCR on the reads. The sample carries about half a million distinct CDR3 sequences, about 33% recorded once. The sequencing here drew on cultured PBMCs, taken from culture after CMV antigen stimulation. These receptors originate from a human donor in good health (CMV status not recorded). Some clones in this sample may be carry-over from other donors' samples. Each CDR3 is given with its conserved first and last residue. Fields, in order: J gene, clone size, V gene, CDR3 length, D gene, CDR3 protein, CDR3 DNA. A D gene is named only where the DNA matches it firmly. Size values are once, few and many counts, or a class for expanded clones, and some rows have none.

TRBJ1-2 | NA | TRBV28 | 15 | NA | CASSLSFGQNYGYTF | TGTGCCAGCAGTTTATCGTTCGGTCAGAACTATGGCTACACCTTC
TRBJ2-3 | NA | TRBV6-6 | 12 | NA | CASRDLGYTQYF | TGTGCCAGCAGGGATTTGGGGTATACGCAGTATTTT
TRBJ2-2 | NA | TRBV7-3 | 14 | TRBD1 | CASSSSGQAGELFF | TGTGCCAGCAGCTCCTCAGGACAGGCCGGGGAGCTGTTTTTT
TRBJ2-4 | NA | TRBV10-3 | 20 | NA | CAISESNPRVPTLAKNIQYF | TGTGCCATCAGTGAGTCGAACCCCAGGGTCCCCACCTTAGCCAAAAACATTCAGTACTTC
TRBJ2-1 | few | TRBV12-3/TRBV12-4 | 21 | TRBD2 | CASSFHAGTVGLAGGLGEQFF | TGTGCCAGCAGTTTCCACGCCGGGACTGTTGGACTAGCGGGAGGTCTTGGTGAGCAGTTCTTC
TRBJ1-3 | many | TRBV7-2 | 14 | NA | CASSLVGDGNTIYF | TGTGCCAGCAGCTTAGTTGGGGATGGAAACACCATATATTTT
TRBJ1-1 | NA | TRBV5-6 | 17 | TRBD1 | CASSYSGTGLMNTEAFF | TGTGCCAGCAGTTATTCCGGGACAGGGCTGATGAACACTGAAGCTTTCTTT
TRBJ1-5 | NA | TRBV28 | 13 | TRBD1 | CANGQGSAQPQHF | TGTGCCAATGGACAGGGGTCGGCTCAGCCCCAGCATTTT
TRBJ1-5 | NA | TRBV28 | 14 | NA | CASSFSQGLQPQHF | TGTGCCAGCAGTTTCTCCCAGGGGCTTCAGCCCCAGCATTTT
TRBJ1-1 | NA | TRBV4-1 | 15 | TRBD1 | CASSQVRQGGTEAFF | TGCGCCAGCAGCCAAGTTCGACAGGGGGGTACTGAAGCTTTCTTT